The clone carrying this TCR beta chain was counted only a few times. Its cognate antigen is unknown. The data derive from a study of human T cells and chemical hapten exposure. In TCRdb, the RACE reads were re-called with MiXCR into one record per CDR3 protein. Of about 380,000 distinct CDR3 sequences in the sample, 5% to 6.5% were seen once. Time point denoted: pre-sensitization, week 0. Documented treatment: therapeutic diphenylcyclopropenone sensitization with weekly scalp DPC. Study results and caveats: Significantly more large CDR3 similarity clusters were formed by expanded TCRs than by controls.

Sequencing was performed on whole blood, taken in connection with sensitization to the hapten diphenylcyclopropenone (DPC). The clonotype comes from a woman aged 45-65 years with alopecia areata. Some clones in this sample may be carry-over from other donors' samples.

CDR3 sequence reads: CASSLRDRGISGYTF. CDR3 in DNA: TGTGCCAGCAGCCTGAGGGACAGGGGAATCTCTGGCTACACCTTC. The chain employs TRBV7-9 and TRBJ1-2, with TRBD1 identical over 10 bases. The CDR3 extends over 15 amino acids. V trimming: 5 bases; J trimming: 7 bases; junction bases outside the gene matches: 10. Germline CDR1 and CDR2: SEHNR and FQNEAQ (reference sequence).